This T cell receptor (beta chain) emerged from a study of CD8 T cells in ankylosing spondylitis. Findings and caveats of the study: A motif in TCR beta, a set of eight highly homologous variants, appeared characteristic of ankylosing spondylitis blood. CD8+ cells made up the disease-linked clones, which were relatively rare in peripheral blood. Matched synovial fluid from ankylosing spondylitis patients was reported to be enriched for disease-linked clones. Past research had described some motif variants in reactive arthritis synovial fluid and blood.

For this clonotype: Antigen: not known.

This CDR3 has 15 residues. V was clipped by 2 bases and J by 2 bases, with 13 bases between them. Germline CDR1 LGHDT, CDR2 YNNKEL (reference sequence). In making TCR beta libraries, quantitative 5'-RACE with molecular barcodes was used. MiXCR, run by TCRdb on the 5' RACE reads, gives a single entry per CDR3 protein. The table lists 200,000 to 250,000 distinct CDR3 sequences, about a sixth of them singletons. Input material: blood, either unsorted or a sorted T cell fraction (not recorded which). This rearrangement joins TRBV3-1 to TRBJ2-7; D might be TRBD1 (6 bases). This receptor was identified in a male donor with ankylosing spondylitis. CDR3 protein: CASSQFRDIAYEQYF. The DNA of the CDR3 is TGTGCCAGCAGCCAATTCCGGGACATCGCCTACGAGCAGTACTTC.